The 25 T cell receptor beta chains below come from one sample, sequenced in a study of T cells in women clearing cervical HPV infection. Profiled with immunoSEQ multiplex PCR; TCRdb holds only in-frame clones, not every one. The sample table sets out about 36,000 clones. The specimen was blood buffy coat. Every receptor here comes from a woman between 18 and 70 years old with a cervical HPV16 infection that either progressed to CIN3+ or cleared (not recorded which).

Incomplete CDR3 DNA: TGTGCCAGCAGCCAAGACAGGGGGCCGGGAGATACG. Translated: CASSQDRGPGDT. The full CDR3 protein is CASSQDRGPGDTQYF. The J gene is TRBJ2-3, the V gene TRBV7-6; TRBD1 agrees at 10 bases. The read finishes 3 residues shy of the CDR3 end, and the germline J gene is used to complete it. This CDR3 is built from 15 residues. CDR1 and CDR2 from the germline V gene are SGHVS and FNYEAQ. The V segment lost 5 bases and the J segment 5 bases; nucleotides outside the gene matches: 7.

A word on this clone: With the read ending 3 residues before the CDR3 end, the germline J gene is used to fill in that end. The chain carries TRBV9 and TRBJ2-3, with 7 bases matching TRBD2. This CDR3 has 17 residues. J lost 1 base, V lost 2 bases, and 10 bases had no gene match. Germline lookup yields CDR1 SGDLS and CDR2 YYNGEE. The CDR3 region is CASSVGGSVRGTDTQYF. The sequenced part of the CDR3 DNA is TGTGCCAGCAGCGTCGGGGGGAGTGTAAGAGGCACAGATACG. Filled out from reference TRBV9 and TRBJ2-3, the complete variable domain reads DSGVTQTPKHLITATGQRVTLRCSPRSGDLSVYWYQQSLDQGLQFLIQYYNGEERAKGNILERFSAQQFPDLHSELNLSSLELGDSALYFCASSVGGSVRGTDTQYFGPGTRLTVL.

Partial CDR3 DNA: TGTGCCAGTACCTCCCTTGGGGGGGGCTACGGTGAG. Amino acids: CASTSLGGGYGE. In full, the CDR3 reads CASTSLGGGYGEQFF. The chain employs TRBV19 and TRBJ2-1; TRBD2 might be the D (7 bases). The read ends 3 residues early relative to the CDR3; the germline J gene fills the gap. The CDR3 contains 15 residues. Trimming stripped 7 bases from V and 9 bases from J, with 22 bases between. Germline CDR1 reads LNHDA; CDR2 reads SQIVND (reference sequence).

CDR3: CASTIRVQEDQPQHF. CDR3 DNA, as far as it was read: TGTGCCAGTACCATAAGGGTGCAAGAGGATCAGCCC. The V gene is TRBV19, the J gene TRBJ1-5; no firm D call. Read data end 3 residues before the CDR3 end; the end is taken from the germline J gene. V shed 7 bases and J shed 5 bases, with 18 bases lying between them. Germline V gene data show CDR1 as LNHDA and CDR2 as SQIVND (reference sequence). The CDR3 runs 15 residues.

The CDR3 loop reads CASSRVGTGTEAFF. The part of the CDR3 DNA that was read is TGTGCCAGCAGCCGAGTAGGGACAGGCACTGAA. The rearrangement joins TRBV5-5 to TRBJ1-1; 8 bases agree with TRBD1. The read terminates 3 residues before the CDR3 end, so the remaining end is supplied by the germline J gene. Germline V gives CDR1 SGHKS, CDR2 YYEKEE (reference sequence). This CDR3 has 14 residues. The V gene end was trimmed by 4 bases and the J gene end by 4 bases; junction bases not matched to a gene: 6.

CDR3 DNA (partial): TGTGCCACCACACAGGGGGTCCTCTACGAG. It translates to CATTQGVLYE. The CDR3 in full is CATTQGVLYEQYF. The V gene is TRBV7-9, the J gene TRBJ2-7; 8 bases align to TRBD1. The read finishes 3 residues shy of the CDR3 end, and the germline J gene is used to complete it. V trimming: 10 bases; J trimming: 3 bases; junction bases outside the gene matches: 8. This CDR3 spans 13 amino acids. Germline V gives CDR1 SEHNR, CDR2 FQNEAQ (reference sequence).

The CDR3 sequence: CASSEAVQGRGYTF. The covered CDR3 bases are TGTGCCAGCAGTGAAGCGGTTCAGGGCAGGGGC. The genes are TRBV6-1 and TRBJ1-2; D possibly corresponds to TRBD1 (5 bases). The CDR3 goes on 3 residues after the read ends, and that part is filled in from the germline J gene. CDR3 size: 14 residues. CDR1 and CDR2 (germline): MNHNS, SASEGT.

With respect to this clone: Read coverage stops 3 residues before the CDR3 terminus; the germline J gene supplies the remainder. This rearrangement joins TRBV5-5 to TRBJ2-4, with 7 positions matching TRBD1. Germline assignment: CDR1 SGHKS and CDR2 YYEKEE (reference sequence). The CDR3 consists of 15 residues. The junction had 10 bases not matched to a gene; V was cut back by 3 bases and J by 7 bases. CDR3 loop: CASSSQPGTDNIQYF. The sequenced part of the CDR3 DNA is TGTGCCAGCAGCTCGCAACCCGGGACAGACAACATT. The full variable domain, with the rest looked up from reference TRBV5-5 and TRBJ2-4, is DAGVTQSPTHLIKTRGQQVTLRCSPISGHKSVSWYQQVLGQGPQFIFQYYEKEERGRGNFPDRFSARQFPNYSSELNVNALLLGDSALYLCASSSQPGTDNIQYFGAGTRLSVL.

About this clone: The CDR3 extends 3 residues past the end of the read, so its final part is completed from the germline J gene. The V and J genes are TRBV4-2 and TRBJ2-2, with TRBD2 identical over 7 bases. Germline V gene sequence: CDR1 LGHNA, CDR2 YNFKEQ. J gave up 6 bases and V 2 bases, and 3 bases lay outside the gene matches. The CDR3 is made up of 14 amino acids. CDR3 DNA (partial): TGTGCCAGCAGCCAACTAGCGGAGTCCGGGGAG. Its translation is CASSQLAESGE. In full, the CDR3 is CASSQLAESGELFF.

A note on this clone: The read ends 3 residues shy of where the CDR3 ends; the end is completed using the germline J gene. This chain joins TRBV20-1 and TRBJ2-1, with 9 bases identical to TRBD2. V dropped 1 base and J dropped 1; count of bases not matched to a gene: 5. CDR3 length: 16 residues. The germline CDR1 and CDR2 sequences are DFQATT and SNEGSKA (reference sequence). The part of the CDR3 DNA that was read is TGCAGTGCTAGAGCTCTAGCGGGAAGTTCCTACAATGAG. Its translation is CSARALAGSSYNE. The full CDR3 protein is CSARALAGSSYNEQFF.

In regard to this clone: The read comes to an end 3 residues before the CDR3 does, leaving the germline J gene to fill in the end. The rearrangement joins TRBV30 to TRBJ2-7; 8 bases line up with TRBD1. The CDR3 runs to 14 residues. The germline gives CDR1 GTSNPN, CDR2 SVGIG (reference sequence). The junction had 8 bases not matched to a gene; V was cut back by 5 bases and J by 2 bases. The DNA read from the CDR3 is TGTGCCTGGCAAAGACAGGGGTCAACCTACGAG. It translates to CAWQRQGSTYE. The CDR3 in its entirety is CAWQRQGSTYEQYF.

With regard to this clone: With the read ending 3 residues before the CDR3 end, the germline J gene is used to fill in that end. V and J are TRBV10-3 and TRBJ2-5; TRBD2 matches at 7 bases. The ends lost 0 bases at V and 5 bases at J; junction bases unmatched: 9. The germline CDR1 and CDR2 sequences are ENHRY and SYGVKD. The CDR3 is 16 residues long. This CDR3 reads CAISESMGGVEETQYF. The CDR3 DNA, read in part, is TGTGCCATCAGTGAGTCAATGGGAGGGGTTGAGGAGACC.

A remark on this clone: The sequence runs out 3 residues before the end of the CDR3; the remainder is reconstructed from the germline J gene. V is TRBV6-1 and J is TRBJ1-2; D uncertain. From germline, CDR1 is MNHNS and CDR2 SASEGT. V lost 3 bases and J 6 bases, leaving 14 bases between the germline ends. This CDR3 has 14 residues. The sequenced part of the CDR3 DNA is TGTGCCAGCAGTGACGGGAGCGGAGATGATGGC. Its protein product is CASSDGSGDDG. The whole CDR3 sequence is CASSDGSGDDGYTF.

As for this clone: The read gets to within 3 residues of the CDR3 end, and the germline J gene fills in the rest. The rearrangement links TRBV19 to TRBJ1-6, with TRBD1 identical over 10 bases. Germline V lookup: CDR1 LNHDA, CDR2 SQIVND (reference sequence). V lost 6 bases to trimming and J lost 8 bases; unmatched junction nucleotides: 10. The CDR3 runs 16 residues. The CDR3 spells CASSDRGLPNYSPLHF. The CDR3 DNA, read in part, is TGTGCCAGTAGCGACAGGGGGCTACCCAATTATTCACCC.

On this clone itself: The read finishes 3 residues shy of the CDR3 end, and the germline J gene is used to complete it. The chain has TRBV6-2 or TRBV6-3 and TRBJ2-7; unclear D gene. Trimming left V 5 bases short and J 3 bases short, with 11 bases between. The CDR3 extends over 13 amino acids. In germline, CDR1 is MNHEY, CDR2 SVGEGT. CDR3 protein: CASSPQLSYEQYF. Partial CDR3 DNA: TGTGCCAGCAGTCCCCAGTTGAGCTACGAG.

In the case of this clone: Coverage ceases 3 residues before the CDR3 finishes, and the germline J gene fills in the end. V usage is TRBV20-1 and J usage is TRBJ1-5; TRBD1 aligns across 9 bases. Trimming cost V 4 bases and J 3 bases; bases outside gene matches: 7. The CDR3 consists of 15 residues. Per the germline V gene, CDR1 is DFQATT and CDR2 is SNEGSKA (reference sequence). The CDR3 protein is CSAKVWDRDNQPQHF. CDR3 DNA, as far as it was read: TGCAGTGCTAAGGTTTGGGACAGGGACAATCAGCCC.

About this clone: The read ends 3 residues before the CDR3 terminus; that terminus is restored from the germline J gene. The rearrangement links TRBV28 to TRBJ2-2; 7 bases line up with TRBD1. The junction had 11 bases not matched to a gene; V was cut back by 6 bases and J by 7 bases. Germline V gene data show CDR1 as MDHEN and CDR2 as SYDVKM. This CDR3 spans 15 amino acids. The sequenced CDR3 bases are TGTGCCAGCAGCCGCACAGGGGCGCCGGGCGGGGAG. Translated, it gives CASSRTGAPGGE. The complete CDR3 sequence is CASSRTGAPGGELFF.

The chain's CDR3 is CSARLPGQSFYGYTF. Incomplete CDR3 DNA: TGCAGCGCACGACTACCGGGACAGAGTTTTTATGGC. This rearrangement joins TRBV29-1 to TRBJ1-2; TRBD1 matches 7 bases. The CDR3 end lies 3 residues beyond the end of the read and is filled in from the germline J gene. Germline V gene data show CDR1 as SQVTM and CDR2 as ANQGSEA. The CDR3 loop spans 15 amino acids. Germline trimming cut 7 bases from V and 5 bases from J; bases unmatched to any gene: 16.

In the case of this clone: Coverage ceases 3 residues before the CDR3 finishes, and the germline J gene fills in the end. The chain uses TRBV19 and TRBJ1-1; D perhaps matches TRBD1 (5 bases). Looked up from germline, CDR1 is LNHDA and CDR2 is SQIVND (reference sequence). The length of the CDR3 is 14 residues. V dropped 9 bases and J dropped 5 bases, with 19 bases sitting between them. CDR3 bases read: TGTGCCAGCTCAGGATTAAGGTACAGGACTGAA. Protein: CASSGLRYRTE. The full CDR3 protein reads CASSGLRYRTEAFF.

On this clone itself: Read data end 3 residues before the CDR3 end; the end is taken from the germline J gene. V is TRBV29-1 and J is TRBJ2-3; D call uncertain. Per germline, CDR1 SQVTM and CDR2 ANQGSEA. V shed 5 bases and J shed 6 bases, with 6 bases lying between them. This CDR3 is 10 amino acids long. CDR3 sequence reads: CSVRYDTQYF. The part of the CDR3 DNA that was read is TGCAGCGTTCGGTACGATACG.

For this clone: The read falls 3 residues short of the CDR3 end, and the missing part is taken from the germline J gene. The chain recombines TRBV18 with TRBJ1-2, with 7 bases that match TRBD1. The CDR3 contains 15 residues. CDR1 is KGHSH, CDR2 LQKENI, per germline. The CDR3 protein is CASSPGRGDPYDYTF. The CDR3 DNA, read in part, is TGTGCCAGCTCACCCGGCAGGGGGGACCCCTACGAC.

In regard to this clone: The CDR3 end lies 3 residues beyond the end of the read and is filled in from the germline J gene. The chain joins TRBV9 to TRBJ1-1; no clear D gene. CDR3 length: 13 amino acids. Germline CDR1 is SGDLS and CDR2 is YYNGEE. The ends were cut back, 3 bases at V and 6 bases at J, with 12 bases in the middle. The CDR3 region is CASSGGVGAEAFF. The DNA read from the CDR3 is TGTGCCAGCAGCGGCGGGGTCGGGGCTGAA.

Concerning this clone: Read sequence stops 3 residues before the CDR3 end, and the germline J gene provides the missing end. The chain carries TRBV6-4 and TRBJ2-6, with 9 positions matching TRBD2. This CDR3 has 16 residues. V lost 6 bases to trimming and J lost 2 bases; unmatched junction nucleotides: 5. The V gene's germline CDR1 is MRHNA and CDR2 SNTAGT. Partial CDR3 DNA: TGTGCCAGCAGGGAGGGCGGGGGGGCTGGGGCCAACGTC. It translates to CASREGGGAGANV. The full CDR3 protein reads CASREGGGAGANVLTF.

As for this clone: The read finishes 3 residues shy of the CDR3 end, and the germline J gene is used to complete it. This sequence joins TRBV29-1 and TRBJ2-7; D gene uncertain. V shed 6 bases and J shed 0 bases, with 15 bases lying between them. The germline V gene encodes CDR1 SQVTM and CDR2 ANQGSEA. This CDR3 is 14 amino acids long. The CDR3 bases that were read are TGCAGCGTCCTCATATCACAGTACTCCTACGAG. Translating it yields CSVLISQYSYE. The complete CDR3 reads CSVLISQYSYEQYF.

Notes on this clone: The read stops 3 residues short of the end of the CDR3; the missing end is completed from the germline J gene. The V and J genes are TRBV20-1 and TRBJ1-4; 7 positions match TRBD1. Per the germline V gene, CDR1 is DFQATT and CDR2 is SNEGSKA (reference sequence). The CDR3 length is 15 residues. Trimming cost V 3 bases and J 4 bases; bases outside gene matches: 8. The CDR3 is CSARNPGQLNEKLFF. The sequenced CDR3 bases are TGCAGTGCTAGGAATCCGGGACAGCTTAATGAAAAA.